This TCR beta chain was identified during a study of blood T cells in healthy people across ages. V was cut by 4 bases and J by 4 bases, with 20 bases left in between. CDR1 LGHNA and CDR2 YSLEER come from the germline V gene. The CDR3 has 17 amino acids. This clonotype was found once. Its antigen is not known. Findings of the study overall: While age rose, TCR beta diversity per million T cells dropped in a roughly linear way. CMV status of donors was unknown, possibly confounding expanded clonotype changes. Unsorted PBMCs prevented conclusive naive versus antigen-experienced comparison.

Healthy Caucasian individuals from Russia aged about 6 to 95 were enrolled as donors. Combining a sample-barcoded 5' primer with a J-beta primer mix, a second PCR ran for about 7 to 12 cycles. TCRdb ran MiXCR on the 5' RACE reads and lists one entry per CDR3 protein. The sample holds 650,000 to 1,000,000 distinct CDR3 sequences, 30% to 45% seen once. V is TRBV4-3 and J is TRBJ2-4, with D possibly called TRBD1 or TRBD2 (5 bases each). The TCR originated in a man aged 18 to 29 in good health. The sample was blood. The CDR3: CASSLDRGRGVKNIQYF. CDR3 DNA: TGCGCCAGCAGCCTAGATCGGGGTAGGGGCGTTAAAAACATTCAGTACTTC.